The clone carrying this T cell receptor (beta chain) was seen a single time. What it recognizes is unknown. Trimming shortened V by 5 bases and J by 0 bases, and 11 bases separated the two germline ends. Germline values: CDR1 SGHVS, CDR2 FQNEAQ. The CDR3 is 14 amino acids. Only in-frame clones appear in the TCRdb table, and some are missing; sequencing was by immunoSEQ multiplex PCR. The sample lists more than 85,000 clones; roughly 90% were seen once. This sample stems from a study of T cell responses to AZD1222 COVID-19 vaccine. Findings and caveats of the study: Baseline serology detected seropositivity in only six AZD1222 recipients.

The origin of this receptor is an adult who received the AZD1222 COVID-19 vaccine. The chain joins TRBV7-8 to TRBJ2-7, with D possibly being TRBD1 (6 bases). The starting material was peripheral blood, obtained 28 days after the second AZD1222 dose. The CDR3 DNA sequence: TGTGCCAGCAGCCAGGACAGAAGCTCCTACGAGCAGTACTTC. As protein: CASSQDRSSYEQYF.